This T cell receptor (beta chain) originates from a study of blood T cell repertoires in COVID-19. Study-level background: The United States, Italy and Spain provided the acute and convalescent COVID-19 samples. T cells, B-cell-depleted T cells, or PBMCs supplied cDNA or gDNA.

J gave up 5 bases and V 4 bases, and 6 bases lay outside the gene matches. Germline V gene data show CDR1 as LGHDT and CDR2 as YNNKEL (reference sequence). The CDR3 covers 14 residues. Seattle patients were enrolled while actively infected and followed longitudinally. Per the original methods: Amplified reference gene primers provided the basis for estimating nucleated cell counts. Assay used: immunoSEQ multiplex PCR; TCRdb lists only in-frame clones, some missing. The DNA was the basis for D and trimming; V, J and clone size are from that table. Here the sample spans fewer than 65,000 clones, 65% to 85% being singletons.

Sequenced input: peripheral blood. The V call is TRBV3-1 (or the pseudogene TRBV3-2), the J call TRBJ2-3; the match to TRBD1 covers 7 bases. This receptor was obtained from a man aged 25-40 years with COVID-19, enrolled during active disease. The CDR3 sequence is CASSPTHRGDTQYF. The CDR3 nucleotides read TGTGCCAGCAGCCCCACACACAGGGGAGATACGCAGTATTTT.